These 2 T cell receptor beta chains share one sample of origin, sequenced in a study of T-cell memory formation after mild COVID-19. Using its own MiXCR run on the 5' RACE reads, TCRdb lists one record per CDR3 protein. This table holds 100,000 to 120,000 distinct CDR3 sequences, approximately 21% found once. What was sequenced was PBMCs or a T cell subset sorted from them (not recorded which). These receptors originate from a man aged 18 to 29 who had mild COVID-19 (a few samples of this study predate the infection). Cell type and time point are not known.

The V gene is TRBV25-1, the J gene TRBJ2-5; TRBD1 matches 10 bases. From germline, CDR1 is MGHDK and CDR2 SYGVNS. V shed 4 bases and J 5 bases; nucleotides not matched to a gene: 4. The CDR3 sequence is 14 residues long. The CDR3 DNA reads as TGTGCCAGCAGTGGGGGACAGGGGCTGGAGACCCAGTACTTC. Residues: CASSGGQGLETQYF.

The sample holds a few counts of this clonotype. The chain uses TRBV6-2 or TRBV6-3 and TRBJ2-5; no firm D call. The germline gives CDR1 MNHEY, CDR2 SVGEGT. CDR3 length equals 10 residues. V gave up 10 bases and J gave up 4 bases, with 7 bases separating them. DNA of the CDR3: TGTGCCACCGAGCGAGAGACCCAGTACTTC. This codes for CATERETQYF.